These 32 T cell receptor beta chains originate from one sample sequenced in a study of blood T cell repertoires in COVID-19 (dated by TCRdb to 2018 to 2020). Libraries were prepared through the immunoSEQ multiplex PCR assay. The source is immuneACCESS, and TCRdb retained only in-frame sequences with V and J called. Part of the clones is not carried over; for the studies checked, unresolved V genes explain less than half of this, and the remainder is unexplained. Within this sample are fewer than 450,000 clones, with around 90% of them counted one time only. 2% to 2.5% of the sample is held by the ten biggest clonotypes. Sequenced input: PBMCs or T cells enriched from blood (not recorded which). The source of these receptors is a woman aged 35 to 49 with acute COVID-19.

Comments on this clone: Other DNA sequences in the sample encode the same CDR3. V usage is TRBV7-8 and J usage is TRBJ1-1; D uncertain. The germline CDR1 and CDR2 sequences are SGHVS and FQNEAQ. Deletions cut 1 base from V and 1 base from J, with 7 bases between. The CDR3 covers 14 residues. The CDR3 loop reads CASSLVGGNTEAFF. CDR3 coding DNA: TGTGCCAGCAGCTTAGTAGGCGGGAACACTGAAGCTTTCTTT.

The rearrangement uses TRBV2 and TRBJ1-2, with TRBD1 matching over 7 bases. The ends lost 7 bases at V and 0 bases at J; junction bases unmatched: 8. Germline V lookup: CDR1 SNHLY, CDR2 FYNNEI. The CDR3 consists of 15 residues. The CDR3 bases are TGTGCCAGCATAGGGACAGCCCTTCCTAACTATGGCTACACCTTC. Translated, it gives CASIGTALPNYGYTF.

The chain employs TRBV27 and TRBJ2-7; D unresolved. This CDR3 spans 10 amino acids. V was clipped by 8 bases and J by 5 bases, with 7 bases between them. Germline loops: CDR1 MNHEY, CDR2 SMNVEV (reference sequence). For the CDR3, the DNA is TGTGCCAGCGGGCTGGACGAGCAGTACTTC. Amino acids: CASGLDEQYF.

V usage is TRBV6-6 and J usage is TRBJ1-2, with unresolved D. V shed 2 bases and J shed 7 bases, with 11 bases lying between them. Germline CDR1 MNHNY, CDR2 SVGAGI (reference sequence). There are 13 residues in the CDR3. CDR3 amino acids: CASSYNGESGYTF. The DNA of the CDR3 is TGTGCCAGCAGTTACAACGGAGAGAGTGGCTACACCTTC.

The rearrangement uses TRBV24-1 and TRBJ2-1; D gene uncertain. CDR1 and CDR2 (germline): KGHDR, SFDVKD. V gave up 3 bases and J gave up 0 bases, with 11 bases separating them. The CDR3 runs 16 residues. CDR3 bases: TGTGCCACCAGTGATCCCCACAACCCCTCCTACAATGAGCAGTTCTTC. Translation gives CATSDPHNPSYNEQFF.

The J gene is TRBJ2-3, the V gene TRBV15; 8 bases fit TRBD2. The CDR3 spans 19 residues. From germline, CDR1 is LNHNV and CDR2 YYDKDF (reference sequence). J gave up 2 bases and V 0 bases, and 13 bases lay outside the gene matches. CDR3 sequence: CATSRDRAGGPGDTDTQYF. CDR3 in DNA: TGTGCCACCAGCAGAGATCGGGCGGGGGGCCCTGGGGACACAGATACGCAGTATTTT.

This clone was counted a single time. The chain employs TRBV5-1 and TRBJ1-5; possibly TRBD1 for D (5 bases). V lost 7 bases and J lost 9, with 26 bases in between. The CDR3 length is 16 residues. Germline-derived CDR1 and CDR2 are SGHRS and YFSETQ. The DNA of the CDR3 is TGCGCCAGCTCCCCTACCATCGGGGGGTTACCCAGGCCCCAGCATTTT. Its protein product is CASSPTIGGLPRPQHF. Supplemented by reference TRBV5-1 and TRBJ1-5, the full variable domain reads KAGVTQTPRYLIKTRGQQVTLSCSPISGHRSVSWYQQTPGQGLQFLFEYFSETQRNKGNFPGRFSGRQFSNSRSEMNVSTLELGDSALYLCASSPTIGGLPRPQHFGDGTRLSIL.

This clone was seen only once. The rearrangement joins TRBV12-5 to TRBJ1-2; 7 bases match TRBD1. The CDR3 runs 14 residues. V shed 1 base, J shed 6 bases, and the junction held 5 bases outside the gene matches. Germline assignment: CDR1 LGHNT and CDR2 FRNRAP. CDR3 nucleotides: TGTGCTAGTGGTTTGGGACAGGGAGTGAATGGCTACACCTTC. Its translation is CASGLGQGVNGYTF.

The chain carries TRBV4-2 and TRBJ1-3; D gene ambiguous. CDR3 size: 15 residues. Germline V gene data show CDR1 as LGHNA and CDR2 as YNFKEQ. The V end was cut by 1 base, the J end by 8 bases, with 15 bases between. The CDR3 is CASSQGGKAGDTIYF. DNA of the CDR3: TGTGCCAGCAGCCAAGGGGGAAAGGCCGGGGACACCATATATTTT.

The gene calls are TRBV20-1 and TRBJ1-1, with no clear D. CDR1 and CDR2 from the germline V gene are DFQATT and SNEGSKA (reference sequence). Between the trimmed V and J ends, which lost 6 bases and 6 bases, there was a span of 8 bases. The CDR3 has 10 residues. The CDR3 sequence is CSAWGAEAFF. As DNA, the CDR3 is TGCAGTGCCTGGGGAGCTGAAGCTTTCTTT.

The rearrangement links TRBV10-2 to TRBJ1-5; no clear D gene. The CDR3 contains 14 residues. Germline V gene sequence: CDR1 WSHSY, CDR2 SAAADI. Trimming shortened V by 0 bases and J by 4 bases, and 7 bases separated the two germline ends. The CDR3 bases are TGCGCCAGCAGTGAGTCTTCCAAAAATCAGCCCCAGCATTTT. This translates into CASSESSKNQPQHF.

The rearrangement links TRBV18 to TRBJ2-1; 7 nucleotides line up with TRBD1. CDR1 is KGHSH and CDR2 is LQKENI in the germline V gene. Losses at the gene ends were 1 base for V and 8 bases for J; bases not matched to a gene: 5. The CDR3 runs to 14 residues. The CDR3 loop reads CASSPRQGMDEQFF. The CDR3 DNA reads as TGTGCCAGCTCACCACGACAGGGCATGGATGAGCAGTTCTTC.

The chain combines TRBV7-9 with TRBJ2-2, with unresolved D. Germline V CDR1 and CDR2: SEHNR, FQNEAQ (reference sequence). V lost 1 base and J lost 1, with 7 bases in between. CDR3 length equals 15 residues. CDR3 protein: CASSLGAVNTGELFF. For the CDR3, the DNA is TGTGCCAGCAGCTTAGGTGCAGTGAACACCGGGGAGCTGTTTTTT.

The CDR3 spells CSVAGQGSGYTF. The CDR3 DNA reads as TGCAGCGTGGCGGGGCAGGGATCGGGCTACACCTTC. The chain employs TRBV29-1 and TRBJ1-2, with D possibly TRBD1 on 5 matching bases. This CDR3 region has 12 residues. V shed 6 bases and J shed 8 bases, with 16 bases lying between them. Germline V gene sequence: CDR1 SQVTM, CDR2 ANQGSEA.

The chain has TRBV29-1 and TRBJ1-1; 7 bases are shared with TRBD1. CDR3 length: 14 amino acids. The junction had 9 bases not matched to a gene; V was cut back by 3 bases and J by 5 bases. Germline V gene data show CDR1 as SQVTM and CDR2 as ANQGSEA. DNA of the CDR3: TGCAGCGTTGACCGGGTAGGGGGCATGACTGAAGCTTTCTTT. Translating gives CSVDRVGGMTEAFF.

This chain's CDR3 is CASRRNNRAGYTF. Here the CDR3 DNA reads TGTGCCAGCAGACGGAACAACAGGGCTGGCTACACCTTC. This chain links TRBV12-3 or TRBV12-4 with TRBJ1-2, with D possibly matching TRBD1 (6 bases). The CDR3 is 13 residues long. Trimming left V 6 bases short and J 7 bases short, with 15 bases between.

This sequence joins TRBV14 and TRBJ1-6; 10 positions match TRBD1. V shed 7 bases, J shed 7 bases, and the junction held 7 bases outside the gene matches. Germline-derived CDR1 and CDR2 are SGHDN and FVKESK. This CDR3 region has 15 residues. The CDR3 region is CASTRTGQGNSPLHF. The CDR3 coding sequence is TGTGCCAGCACACGGACGGGACAGGGGAATTCACCCCTCCACTTT.

V and J are TRBV7-8 and TRBJ1-1; 7 bases match TRBD1. The length of the CDR3 is 15 residues. CDR1 is SGHVS, CDR2 FQNEAQ, per germline. The J segment lost 2 bases and the V segment lost 4 bases, leaving 7 bases of the junction unmatched. CDR3 protein: CASSSWDRPNTEAFF. The CDR3 DNA reads TGTGCCAGCAGCTCCTGGGACAGACCAAACACTGAAGCTTTCTTT.

This sequence joins TRBV29-1 and TRBJ1-5; TRBD1 matches at 12 bases. This CDR3 comprises 14 residues. Per the germline V gene, CDR1 is SQVTM and CDR2 is ANQGSEA. The V gene end was trimmed by 6 bases and the J gene end by 7 bases; junction bases not matched to a gene: 7. The CDR3 DNA reads TGCAGCGTCCGGGACAGGGGGCTGCACCAGCCCCAGCATTTT. Protein sequence: CSVRDRGLHQPQHF.

The CDR3 DNA is TGCGCCAGCAATAGTCCCGGGACAGGGGTCGGGCACTATGGCTACACCTTC. Amino acid sequence: CASNSPGTGVGHYGYTF. The chain joins TRBV23-1 to TRBJ1-2, with TRBD1 matching 10 bases. TRBV23-1 is given ORF status, its function remaining uncertain. This CDR3 is built from 17 residues. The trim removed 7 bases at V and 3 bases at J, leaving 14 bases unmatched.

The J gene is TRBJ1-2, the V gene TRBV6-5; D might be TRBD1 (6 bases). The germline V gene has CDR1 MNHEY and CDR2 SVGAGI. V was cut by 6 bases and J by 8 bases, with 19 bases left in between. The CDR3 has 14 residues. The CDR3 DNA sequence: TGTGCCAGCAGCCGGGACACCCGGGCCGGAGGCTACACCTTC. This codes for CASSRDTRAGGYTF.

This rearrangement joins TRBV7-9 to TRBJ2-5; tentative D call: TRBD1 (5 bases). This CDR3 spans 13 amino acids. V gave up 8 bases and J gave up 2 bases, with 12 bases separating them. CDR1 SEHNR and CDR2 FQNEAQ come from the germline V gene (reference sequence). CDR3 sequence reads: CASGATGQETQYF. In DNA, the CDR3 is TGTGCCAGCGGGGCGACCGGACAAGAGACCCAGTACTTC.

The gene calls are TRBV30 and TRBJ1-1; unclear D gene. Deletions cut 2 bases from V and 7 bases from J, with 14 bases between. Germline CDR1 is GTSNPN and CDR2 is SVGIG (reference sequence). The CDR3 contains 13 residues. The CDR3 DNA follows: TGTGCCTGGAGTCCCCGTGTAGGCGGTGAAGCTTTCTTT. Its protein product is CAWSPRVGGEAFF. Together with reference TRBV30 and TRBJ1-1, the CDR3 gives the full variable domain: SQTIHQWPATLVQPVGSPLSLECTVEGTSNPNLYWYRQAAGRGLQLLFYSVGIGQISSEVPQNLSASRPQDRQFILSSKKLLLSDSGFYLCAWSPRVGGEAFFGQGTRLTVV.

The chain is built from TRBV18 and TRBJ1-2; 7 positions match TRBD1. The CDR3 runs 13 residues. CDR1 and CDR2 from the germline V gene are KGHSH and LQKENI. V shed 5 bases and J 3 bases; nucleotides not matched to a gene: 3. The CDR3 DNA follows: TGTGCCAGCTCATCTGGACAGGACTATGGCTACACCTTC. This encodes CASSSGQDYGYTF.

This clone was recorded a few times. This rearrangement joins TRBV5-1 to TRBJ1-3; TRBD1 aligns across 7 bases. CDR1 is SGHRS and CDR2 is YFSETQ in the germline V gene. CDR3 length: 14 amino acids. V was pared by 4 bases and J by 4 bases, with 5 bases of the junction left unmatched. CDR3 sequence (DNA): TGCGCCAGCAGCGCATGGGACAGCGGAAACACCATATATTTT. Translating it yields CASSAWDSGNTIYF.

This clone is a singleton in its sample. The rearrangement uses TRBV6-5 and TRBJ2-7; D perhaps matches TRBD1 (6 bases). Per germline, CDR1 MNHEY and CDR2 SVGAGI. V shed 8 bases and J shed 0 bases, with 11 bases lying between them. The CDR3 length is 13 residues. CDR3: CASAAGDSYEQYF. The CDR3 nucleotides read TGTGCCAGCGCGGCAGGGGACTCCTACGAGCAGTACTTC.

The chain combines TRBV5-1 with TRBJ1-4; 8 bases match TRBD1. V dropped 4 bases and J dropped 8; count of bases not matched to a gene: 7. Germline V gene data show CDR1 as SGHRS and CDR2 as YFSETQ. The CDR3 totals 14 residues. In DNA form, the CDR3 reads TGCGCCAGCAGCCCAGGACAGGGCCGCGAAAAACTGTTTTTT. Amino acid sequence: CASSPGQGREKLFF.

The chain joins TRBV3-1 (or the pseudogene TRBV3-2) to TRBJ2-7, with TRBD2 matching 11 bases. Trimming cost V 0 bases and J 6 bases; bases outside gene matches: 4. Per the germline V gene, CDR1 is LGHDT and CDR2 is YNNKEL (reference sequence). The CDR3 has 15 amino acids. The CDR3 sequence: CASSQDIAGGREQYF. The CDR3 nucleotides read TGTGCCAGCAGCCAAGATATAGCGGGGGGGCGCGAGCAGTACTTC.

This clone was picked up a small number of times. The chain links TRBV5-1 to TRBJ1-2; tentatively, D is TRBD1 (6 bases). The CDR3 is made up of 14 amino acids. Trimming shortened V by 4 bases and J by 6 bases, and 16 bases separated the two germline ends. Germline V gene sequence: CDR1 SGHRS, CDR2 YFSETQ. The DNA for the CDR3 is TGCGCCAGCAGCAACTCGGGGGCGGGGGATGGCTACACCTTC. Protein product: CASSNSGAGDGYTF. The full variable domain, completed using reference TRBV5-1 and TRBJ1-2, is KAGVTQTPRYLIKTRGQQVTLSCSPISGHRSVSWYQQTPGQGLQFLFEYFSETQRNKGNFPGRFSGRQFSNSRSEMNVSTLELGDSALYLCASSNSGAGDGYTFGSGTRLTVV.

The chain links TRBV11-3 to TRBJ2-2, with D uncertain. Trimming took off 5 bases at V and 5 bases at J, with 6 bases between the two ends. This CDR3 has 12 residues. CDR1 is SGHNT and CDR2 is YENEEA in the germline V gene. This CDR3 reads CASSPETGELFF. The DNA of the CDR3 is TGTGCCAGCAGCCCAGAAACCGGGGAGCTGTTTTTT.

The V call is TRBV11-3, the J call TRBJ2-3; D unresolved. Germline assignment: CDR1 SGHNT and CDR2 YENEEA. The CDR3 sequence is 13 residues long. The germline V and J ends were trimmed by 0 bases and 9 bases, with 10 bases remaining between them. The CDR3 DNA reads TGTGCCAGCAGCTTAGAGGCCGACTCGACGCAGTATTTT. Translating it yields CASSLEADSTQYF.

The chain recombines TRBV13 with TRBJ2-2; 9 nucleotides agree with TRBD2. Germline V lookup: CDR1 PRHDT, CDR2 FYEKMQ (reference sequence). The CDR3 consists of 17 residues. Losses at the gene ends were 6 bases for V and 5 bases for J; bases not matched to a gene: 13. CDR3 in amino acids: CASRSLGLAGKTGELFF. CDR3 in DNA: TGTGCCAGCAGATCTTTGGGTCTAGCGGGGAAAACCGGGGAGCTGTTTTTT.